Listed here are 27 T cell receptor beta chains from one sample, sequenced in a study of shared clonotypes between healthy human individuals. Only in-frame clones appear in the TCRdb table, and some are missing; sequencing was by immunoSEQ multiplex PCR. Of about 2.4 million clones listed, around 90% are singletons. Sequenced material: naive CD4+ T cells sorted from blood. Subset noted: CD45RA+ positively selected. All receptors derive from a man aged 18-30 years in good health.

The chain links TRBV10-3 to TRBJ2-3, with TRBD2 matching over 7 bases. V was pared by 2 bases and J by 4 bases, with 6 bases of the junction left unmatched. CDR3 size: 15 residues. Germline CDR1 is ENHRY and CDR2 is SYGVKD. CDR3 protein: CAISEGRENPDTQYF. As DNA, the CDR3 is TGTGCCATCAGTGAGGGGCGGGAGAATCCAGATACGCAGTATTTT.

Points on this clone: The sample has other DNA sequences that encode this CDR3 too. The chain has TRBV19 and TRBJ1-4; no firm D call. Trimming shortened V by 5 bases and J by 0 bases, and 4 bases separated the two germline ends. The CDR3 is 13 residues long. Germline V lookup: CDR1 LNHDA, CDR2 SQIVND (reference sequence). The CDR3 DNA is TGTGCCAGTAGTTCCGCAACTAATGAAAAACTGTTTTTT. This gives the protein CASSSATNEKLFF.

The chain carries TRBV7-9 and TRBJ1-6, with 8 bases that match TRBD1. The CDR3 totals 16 residues. Germline CDR1 is SEHNR and CDR2 is FQNEAQ (reference sequence). V trimming: 3 bases; J trimming: 7 bases; junction bases outside the gene matches: 8. The CDR3 nucleotides are TGTGCCAGCAGCTTCGCCAAGACAGGGGTCAATTCACCCCTCCACTTT. This encodes CASSFAKTGVNSPLHF.

This clone was counted once. The chain links TRBV6-6 to TRBJ2-7, with TRBD2 as a possible D gene (5 bases). This CDR3 contains 15 residues. Trimming cost V 1 base and J 7 bases, with 17 bases left between them. In germline, CDR1 is MNHNY, CDR2 SVGAGI (reference sequence). The CDR3 loop is CASSYFGKQSGEQYF. CDR3 nucleotide sequence: TGTGCCAGCAGTTACTTCGGGAAACAGTCGGGAGAGCAGTACTTC.

This sequence joins TRBV15 and TRBJ2-7; D perhaps matches TRBD2 (7 bases). Germline V gene sequence: CDR1 LNHNV, CDR2 YYDKDF (reference sequence). Deletions cut 3 bases from V and 5 bases from J, with 14 bases between. The CDR3 spans 14 residues. Written as DNA, the CDR3 is TGTGCCACCAGCAGGGAGGGGGGGGTTAACGAGCAGTACTTC. Amino acids: CATSREGGVNEQYF.

The chain uses TRBV9 and TRBJ2-2; 7 positions match TRBD1. The CDR3 has 13 amino acids. The V segment lost 3 bases and the J segment 6 bases; nucleotides outside the gene matches: 2. Germline V gene data show CDR1 as SGDLS and CDR2 as YYNGEE. The DNA for the CDR3 is TGTGCCAGCAGCGGACAGGGTTCCGGGGAGCTGTTTTTT. Its translation is CASSGQGSGELFF.

The table lists this clone with a count of one. J is TRBJ2-3 and V is TRBV9; TRBD2 matches at 7 bases. V lost 7 bases to trimming and J lost 2 bases; unmatched junction nucleotides: 10. CDR3 length: 15 amino acids. The germline V gene encodes CDR1 SGDLS and CDR2 YYNGEE. The CDR3 sequence is CASGEGLEYTDTQYF. For the CDR3, the DNA is TGTGCCAGCGGGGAGGGACTGGAATACACAGATACGCAGTATTTT.

The chain links TRBV2 to TRBJ2-5; TRBD1 might be the D (5 bases). Germline V gene sequence: CDR1 SNHLY, CDR2 FYNNEI. The length of the CDR3 is 14 residues. Trimming pared 2 bases from V and 4 bases from J, leaving 11 bases between. In nucleotides, the CDR3 is TGTGCCAGCAGTGAACAGGGTGGGGCAGAGACCCAGTACTTC. The encoded protein is CASSEQGGAETQYF.

V usage is TRBV6-5 and J usage is TRBJ1-5, with no clear D. The CDR3 has 12 amino acids. Germline assignment: CDR1 MNHEY and CDR2 SVGAGI. Between the trimmed V and J ends, which lost 2 bases and 7 bases, there was a span of 6 bases. The CDR3 region has the DNA TGTGCCAGCAGTTACGCCCAACAGCCCCAGCATTTT. Its translation is CASSYAQQPQHF.

A remark on this clone: Other DNA sequences in this specimen translate into the identical CDR3. V usage is TRBV7-9 and J usage is TRBJ2-3; D perhaps matches TRBD1 (6 bases). This CDR3 spans 14 amino acids. V lost 6 bases, J lost 3 bases, and 13 bases lay in between. The V gene's germline CDR1 is SEHNR and CDR2 FQNEAQ (reference sequence). The DNA for the CDR3 is TGTGCCAGCAGTCCAACCAGGGGAACAGATACGCAGTATTTT. Translating it yields CASSPTRGTDTQYF.

The V call is TRBV5-1, the J call TRBJ2-2; a possible D gene is TRBD1 (6 bases). V shed 0 bases and J shed 1 base, with 10 bases lying between them. This CDR3 spans 16 amino acids. CDR1 is SGHRS and CDR2 is YFSETQ in the germline V gene. The CDR3 DNA reads as TGCGCCAGCAGCTTGGAAGTCAGGGGGAACACCGGGGAGCTGTTTTTT. It is translated as CASSLEVRGNTGELFF.

The chain recombines TRBV2 with TRBJ2-2; D may be TRBD1 (6 bases). Germline V gene data show CDR1 as SNHLY and CDR2 as FYNNEI. Trimming left V 7 bases short and J 3 bases short, with 24 bases between. The CDR3 runs 18 residues. The CDR3 coding sequence is TGTGCCAGCACCCGTAGGTTGACAGGCTTAACCGACACCGGGGAGCTGTTTTTT. Amino acids: CASTRRLTGLTDTGELFF.

The V call is TRBV19, the J call TRBJ2-3; D ambiguous. CDR1 and CDR2 from the germline V gene are LNHDA and SQIVND (reference sequence). Trimming shortened V by 9 bases and J by 2 bases, and 15 bases separated the two germline ends. CDR3 length: 14 residues. CDR3 nucleotide sequence: TGTGCCAGCGCCACTGAAGGATTCACAGATACGCAGTATTTT. Translation: CASATEGFTDTQYF.

The chain couples TRBV4-1 to TRBJ2-5; D is perhaps TRBD1 (6 bases). CDR1 is MGHRA, CDR2 YSYEKL, per germline. The CDR3 is 15 amino acids. Trimming cost V 2 bases and J 1 base, with 11 bases left between them. CDR3 bases: TGCGCCAGCAGCCAACCCGGACAGACCCAAGAGACCCAGTACTTC. It yields the protein CASSQPGQTQETQYF.

The rearrangement uses TRBV7-9 and TRBJ1-3; no firm D call. The CDR3 is 12 residues long. V lost 11 bases, J lost 4 bases, and 12 bases lay in between. Germline assignment: CDR1 SEHNR and CDR2 FQNEAQ (reference sequence). The CDR3 nucleotides read TGTGCCGACGACCTAGGGGGAAACACCATATATTTT. Its protein product is CADDLGGNTIYF.

This clone was detected once. V usage is TRBV4-3 and J usage is TRBJ2-1; 9 nucleotides line up with TRBD2. Germline CDR1 and CDR2: LGHNA and YSLEER. The CDR3 is 15 residues long. V gave up 2 bases and J gave up 8 bases; unmatched junction bases: 7. CDR3 loop: CASSQSSGSRYEQFF. In DNA, the CDR3 is TGCGCCAGCAGCCAAAGTAGCGGGAGTAGGTATGAGCAGTTCTTC.

The CDR3 reads CATSRDRFLGETQYF. DNA of the CDR3: TGTGCCACCAGCAGAGACCGTTTCCTTGGTGAGACCCAGTACTTC. The rearrangement joins TRBV15 to TRBJ2-5; D is unresolved. The CDR3 runs to 15 residues. The ends were cut back, 0 bases at V and 5 bases at J, with 13 bases in the middle. Germline V CDR1 and CDR2: LNHNV, YYDKDF (reference sequence). The full variable domain, its missing parts supplied by reference TRBV15 and TRBJ2-5, is DAMVIQNPRYQVTQFGKPVTLSCSQTLNHNVMYWYQQKSSQAPKLLFHYYDKDFNNEADTPDNFQSRRPNTSFCFLDIRSPGLGDTAMYLCATSRDRFLGETQYFGPGTRLLVL.

This clone was seen just once. This chain connects TRBV15 to TRBJ1-6; D gene unclear. This CDR3 is 15 amino acids long. Trimming removed 0 bases from V and 9 bases from J, with 12 bases in between. The germline gives CDR1 LNHNV, CDR2 YYDKDF (reference sequence). This CDR3 reads CATSRDTDGRSPLHF. CDR3 in DNA: TGTGCCACCAGCAGAGATACAGACGGACGTTCACCCCTCCACTTT.

This chain links TRBV18 with TRBJ2-5; possible D gene TRBD1, 6 bases. Germline CDR1 and CDR2: KGHSH and LQKENI. Trimming cost V 10 bases and J 5 bases, with 23 bases left between them. CDR3 length: 15 residues. The CDR3 DNA reads as TGTGCCAACTCGTCGAACTCAGGGGTGGGGGAGACCCAGTACTTC. It is translated as CANSSNSGVGETQYF.

This chain links TRBV19 with TRBJ1-3; D remains unclear. Germline V gene lookup returns CDR1 LNHDA and CDR2 SQIVND (reference sequence). The CDR3 has 13 amino acids. V lost 5 bases to trimming and J lost 3 bases, with 8 bases between them. The chain's CDR3 is CASSPEGGNTIYF. The CDR3 nucleotides read TGTGCCAGTAGTCCGGAAGGTGGAAACACCATATATTTT. Full variable domain (outside the CDR3, taken from reference TRBV19 and TRBJ1-3): DGGITQSPKYLFRKEGQNVTLSCEQNLNHDAMYWYRQDPGQGLRLIYYSQIVNDFQKGDIAEGYSVSREKKESFPLTVTSAQKNPTAFYLCASSPEGGNTIYFGEGSWLTVV.

This chain connects TRBV28 to TRBJ2-7; 8 bases are a match to TRBD2. Germline values: CDR1 MDHEN, CDR2 SYDVKM. The junction had 7 bases not matched to a gene; V was cut back by 7 bases and J by 5 bases. CDR3 length equals 13 residues. CDR3 nucleotide sequence: TGTGCCAGCACCCCCCGGGGGGGAAACGAGCAGTACTTC. This sequence encodes CASTPRGGNEQYF.

This chain uses TRBV27 with TRBJ2-1; 10 positions match TRBD1. The CDR3 sequence is 15 residues long. Germline trimming cut 5 bases from V and 4 bases from J; bases unmatched to any gene: 5. Germline CDR1 MNHEY, CDR2 SMNVEV (reference sequence). CDR3 region: CASSTGQGGYNEQFF. The DNA of the CDR3 is TGTGCCAGCAGTACTGGACAGGGGGGGTACAATGAGCAGTTCTTC.

The genes are TRBV19 and TRBJ2-7, with 9 bases matching TRBD1. The ends lost 3 bases at V and 3 bases at J; junction bases unmatched: 6. Germline CDR1 and CDR2: LNHDA and SQIVND (reference sequence). There are 15 residues in the CDR3. The CDR3 bases are TGTGCCAGTAGTATCGAACAGGGGGCAAACTACGAGCAGTACTTC. It codes for CASSIEQGANYEQYF.

The rearrangement links TRBV6-5 to TRBJ1-1, with 7 nucleotides matching TRBD1. Losses at the gene ends were 2 bases for V and 4 bases for J; bases not matched to a gene: 4. The CDR3 totals 14 residues. Germline V gene lookup returns CDR1 MNHEY and CDR2 SVGAGI. The CDR3 is CASSYKGASTEAFF. The CDR3 DNA reads as TGTGCCAGCAGTTACAAGGGGGCGAGCACTGAAGCTTTCTTT.

The chain carries TRBV28 and TRBJ1-1, with D uncertain. The CDR3 contains 15 residues. Germline CDR1 reads MDHEN; CDR2 reads SYDVKM. V lost 5 bases and J 0 bases, leaving 13 bases between the germline ends. CDR3: CASSTPGKMNTEAFF. CDR3 in DNA: TGTGCCAGCAGTACTCCGGGGAAAATGAACACTGAAGCTTTCTTT.

The chain has TRBV18 and TRBJ2-7, with 9 positions matching TRBD1. The ends lost 3 bases at V and 2 bases at J; junction bases unmatched: 8. The CDR3 length is 16 residues. Looked up from germline, CDR1 is KGHSH and CDR2 is LQKENI. This CDR3 is CASSPPGTGYPYEQYF. The DNA for the CDR3 is TGTGCCAGCTCACCTCCCGGGACAGGGTACCCCTACGAGCAGTACTTC.

This chain links TRBV4-1 with TRBJ2-3; 12 bases agree with TRBD2. The CDR3 spans 17 residues. V lost 5 bases to trimming and J lost 5 bases; unmatched junction nucleotides: 11. Germline CDR1 and CDR2: MGHRA and YSYEKL. CDR3 in DNA: TGCGCCAGCAGCTTCCGACTAGCGGGAGACGTCGGAGATACGCAGTATTTT. Its translation is CASSFRLAGDVGDTQYF.